A selection of T cell receptor beta chains follows, all from one sample in a study of identical twins. MiXCR was run by TCRdb on the 5' RACE reads, yielding one entry per CDR3 protein. The sample holds around 490,000 distinct CDR3 sequences; approximately 16% are singletons and the top ten take roughly 0.44%. These same data were also listed under a study on yellow fever vaccine responses in identical twins.

Material for sequencing was CD4+ T cells sorted from blood. These receptor sequences come from a woman between 18 and 30 years old in good health. Each CDR3 is given with its conserved first and last residue. D genes are given only for firm matches. Only part of the rows carry a size: once, few, many, or a class if the clone is expanded.

clone_size,cdr3_length,v_call,j_call,d_call,cdr3_aa,cdr3_nt
few,11,TRBV20-1,TRBJ1-4,NA,CSASVGEKLFF,TGCAGTGCTAGTGTTGGCGAAAAACTGTTTTTT
NA,15,TRBV5-1,TRBJ2-3,NA,CASSLEGRRTDTQYF,TGCGCCAGCAGCTTGGAAGGAAGGAGGACAGATACGCAGTATTTT
NA,19,TRBV15,TRBJ1-5,TRBD1,CATSRSFLGTGYSNQPQHF,TGTGCCACCAGCAGATCTTTCCTCGGGACAGGATATAGCAATCAGCCCCAGCATTTT
few,14,TRBV29-1,TRBJ2-5,NA,CSSSGNAGLETQYF,TGCAGCTCCTCGGGGAACGCCGGCTTAGAGACCCAGTACTTC
few,17,TRBV5-4,TRBJ2-1,TRBD2,CASSWGGVGVGYNEQFF,TGTGCCAGCAGCTGGGGAGGGGTGGGAGTGGGCTACAATGAGCAGTTCTTC
few,14,TRBV25-1,TRBJ2-7,TRBD1,CASTPGQGTYEQYF,TGTGCCAGTACTCCGGGACAGGGGACCTACGAGCAGTACTTC
few,13,TRBV20-1,TRBJ1-1,NA,CSARQDRNTEAFF,TGCAGTGCCCGGCAAGACAGGAACACTGAAGCTTTCTTT
few,15,TRBV20-1,TRBJ2-2,NA,CSATRGRGSTGELFF,TGCAGTGCGACTCGGGGGAGGGGGAGCACCGGGGAGCTGTTTTTT
few,13,TRBV15,TRBJ1-1,NA,CATSRLGNTEAFF,TGTGCCACCAGCAGACTCGGTAACACTGAAGCTTTCTTT
NA,15,TRBV15,TRBJ2-1,TRBD2,CATSPRLAAYNEQFF,TGTGCCACCAGCCCCCGACTAGCGGCCTACAATGAGCAGTTCTTC
few,16,TRBV9,TRBJ2-3,TRBD2,CASSSIAGITTDTQYF,TGTGCCAGCAGCTCCATAGCGGGAATAACCACAGATACGCAGTATTTT
NA,15,TRBV11-3,TRBJ2-2,TRBD1,CASSSKDRGPGELFF,TGTGCCAGCAGCTCCAAGGACAGGGGACCCGGGGAGCTGTTTTTT
NA,13,TRBV7-9,TRBJ2-3,NA,CATPRGSTDTQYF,TGTGCCACCCCGCGGGGCAGCACAGATACGCAGTATTTT
NA,14,TRBV12-3/TRBV12-4,TRBJ1-6,NA,CASSFAGPNSPLHF,TGTGCCAGCAGTTTTGCAGGGCCTAATTCACCCCTCCACTTT
few,17,TRBV5-1,TRBJ2-1,TRBD2,CASSPPSGRSGWNEQFF,TGCGCCAGCAGCCCCCCTAGCGGGAGATCAGGTTGGAATGAGCAGTTCTTC
few,17,TRBV7-9,TRBJ2-3,TRBD2,CASSFTHQRGSTDTQYF,TGTGCCAGCAGCTTCACCCATCAGCGGGGTAGCACAGATACGCAGTATTTT
few,18,TRBV4-1,TRBJ2-2,NA,CASSQRPVGVANTGELFF,TGCGCCAGCAGCCAAAGGCCCGTTGGGGTAGCGAACACCGGGGAGCTGTTTTTT
NA,13,TRBV29-1,TRBJ1-1,NA,CSVEAERLTEAFF,TGCAGCGTTGAAGCGGAAAGGCTCACTGAAGCTTTCTTT